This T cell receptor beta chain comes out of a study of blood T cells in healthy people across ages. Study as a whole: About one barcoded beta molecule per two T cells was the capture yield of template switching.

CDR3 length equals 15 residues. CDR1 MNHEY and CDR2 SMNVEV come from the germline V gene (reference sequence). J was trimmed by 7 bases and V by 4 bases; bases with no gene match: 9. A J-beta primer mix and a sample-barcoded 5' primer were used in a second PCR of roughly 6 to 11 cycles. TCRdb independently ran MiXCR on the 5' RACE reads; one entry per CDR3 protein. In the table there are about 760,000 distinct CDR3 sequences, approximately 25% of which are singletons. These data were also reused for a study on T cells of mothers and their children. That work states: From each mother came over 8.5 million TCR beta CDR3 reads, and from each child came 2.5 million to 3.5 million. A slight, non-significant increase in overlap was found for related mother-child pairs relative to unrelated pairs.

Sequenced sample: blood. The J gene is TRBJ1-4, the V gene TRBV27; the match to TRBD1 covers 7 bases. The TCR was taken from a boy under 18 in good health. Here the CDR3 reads CASSSHSGTAEKLFF. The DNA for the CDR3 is TGTGCCAGCAGTTCGCATTCCGGGACAGCTGAAAAACTGTTTTTT.